The rows below give T cell receptor beta chains drawn from one sample of a study of blood T cell repertoires in COVID-19. Profiled with immunoSEQ multiplex PCR; TCRdb holds only in-frame clones, not every one. Counted here are approximately 240,000 clones, 79% occurring once; the ten biggest clones make up approximately 4%. Sequencing used peripheral blood. The source of these receptors is a woman between 35 and 50 years old with active or convalescent COVID-19. The CDR3 runs from the conserved cysteine through the conserved F or W. Each record gives: clone size, J gene, D gene, V gene, CDR3 DNA, CDR3 protein. D genes are given only for firm matches. Some rows mark clone size as missing; the rest say once, few, many or name a class of expanded clone.

>NA|TRBJ1-2|TRBD1|TRBV12-3/TRBV12-4
TGTGCCAGCAGCTTTAGGACAGGTGGCTACACCTTC
CASSFRTGGYTF
>NA|TRBJ2-5|NA|TRBV9
TGTGCCAGCAGTCCCGGGGTAGCTTTGGCCGAGACCCAGTACTTC
CASSPGVALAETQYF
>NA|TRBJ2-6|NA|TRBV30
TGTGCCTGGAGTGTAGACCGGACACGGGCTGGGGCCAACGTCCTGACTTTC
CAWSVDRTRAGANVLTF
>NA|TRBJ2-3|TRBD2|TRBV5-1
TGCGCCAGCAGCTTGGGCGGGGGGAGCACAGATACGCAGTATTTT
CASSLGGGSTDTQYF
>NA|TRBJ1-5|NA|TRBV4-1
TGCGCCAGCAGGCCGATTTTACGGGGCAATCAGCCCCAGCATTTT
CASRPILRGNQPQHF
>once|TRBJ2-1|TRBD2|TRBV5-1
TGCGCCAGCAGCCCGCAGACTAGCGGGGGGAACAATGAGCAGTTCTTC
CASSPQTSGGNNEQFF
>NA|TRBJ1-1|NA|TRBV24-1
TGTGCCACCAGTGATGCGGACGGGGGGATATCTGAAGCTTTCTTT
CATSDADGGISEAFF
>NA|TRBJ1-5|NA|TRBV5-1
TGCGCCAGCAGCTTAATGGGGGGTCAGCCCCAGCATTTT
CASSLMGGQPQHF
>NA|TRBJ1-4|NA|TRBV11-2
TGTGCCAGCAGCACAAGGACAGTTAATGAAAAACTGTTTTTT
CASSTRTVNEKLFF
>NA|TRBJ1-2|TRBD1|TRBV5-6
TGTGCCAGCAGCTTAACCCCATGGACAGGGGCCGTGGGGACCTTC
CASSLTPWTGAVGTF
>NA|TRBJ1-5|TRBD1|TRBV11-2
TGTGCCAGCAGCCCCGTTCAGGGACAGGGGGGTCAGCCCCAGCATTTT
CASSPVQGQGGQPQHF
>NA|TRBJ1-1|TRBD1|TRBV30
TGTGCCTGGAGTGTACCCGGGACAGGGGCAAGAGCTTTCTTT
CAWSVPGTGARAFF
>NA|TRBJ2-6|NA|TRBV5-1
TGCGCCAGCAGAATTAATCCCGGACAGAGGGGGGCCAACGTCCTGACTTTC
CASRINPGQRGANVLTF
>few|TRBJ2-5|TRBD1|TRBV7-6
TGTGCCAGCAGCTTCCGGACAGGGGGCAGCGAGACCCAGTACTTC
CASSFRTGGSETQYF
>NA|TRBJ1-5|TRBD1|TRBV2
TGTGCCAGCAGACTTAACAGGGGGGATCAGCCCCAGCATTTT
CASRLNRGDQPQHF
>NA|TRBJ1-2|TRBD1|TRBV5-1
TGCGCCAGCAGCGTGGACAGGAGCTATGGCTACACCTTC
CASSVDRSYGYTF
>many|TRBJ2-3|NA|TRBV18
TGTGCCAGCTCTCCCAATCCGGGACAACTCACAGATACGCAGTATTTT
CASSPNPGQLTDTQYF
>NA|TRBJ1-4|NA|TRBV15
TGTGCCACCAGCAGAGATCGTCAGGGTTGGGAAAAACTGTTTTTT
CATSRDRQGWEKLFF
>NA|TRBJ1-2|NA|TRBV11-2
TGTGCCAGCAGCTTAGTAGGGCCAGGGCCCTATACTAACTATGGCTACACCTTC
CASSLVGPGPYTNYGYTF
>NA|TRBJ2-5|NA|TRBV29-1
TGCAGCGTTGCCGGGACACGTGATCAAGAGACCCAGTACTTC
CSVAGTRDQETQYF
>NA|TRBJ2-3|NA|TRBV7-3
TGTGCCAGCAGCTTCGGGTCGTTAAGCACAGATACGCAGTATTTT
CASSFGSLSTDTQYF
>NA|TRBJ2-4|NA|TRBV11-2
TGTGCCAGCAGCCCCGGGGGAGTAGCCAAAAACATTCAGTACTTC
CASSPGGVAKNIQYF
>NA|TRBJ1-1|NA|TRBV5-5
TGTGCCAGCAGCCACCCGAATTGGGGCAAGATCACTGAAGCTTTCTTT
CASSHPNWGKITEAFF
>NA|TRBJ2-3|TRBD1|TRBV19
TGTGCCAGTAGTCCACCGGGACAGGGGGCTTCATACGATACGCAGTATTTT
CASSPPGQGASYDTQYF